This section outlines one T cell receptor (beta chain) sequence together with its context. The antigen remains unidentified. Prior to sequencing, the ViraFEST assay stimulated PBMC with viral peptide pools, which expanded the antigen-specific CD4+ T cells. Around day 10 of culture, CD4+ T cells were separated out. Vaccine recipients, nucleocapsid antibody negative, had no prior SARS-CoV-2 infection. Some 2 million PBMC were placed in each well, which was supplemented with 10 IU/ml IL-2 and approximately 10 ug/ml peptides. Half the medium was swapped for IL-2 medium on days 3 and 7. This entry comes from a study of vaccination effects on CD4 cells after COVID-19. Libraries were prepared by immunoSEQ multiplex PCR; TCRdb keeps only in-frame clonotypes and omits some of them. The sample lists about 52,000 clones, more than 70% occurring once. The sample was CD4+ T cells from PBMCs cultured with HCoV-OC43 spike peptides, taken before COVID-19 vaccination. This sample's subset: HCoV-OC43 spike overlapping peptide pool stimulation. The receptor comes from a human donor who received a COVID-19 vaccine.

CDR3 region: CSVVPGQGSTDTQYF. The CDR3 nucleotides read TGCAGCGTTGTTCCGGGACAGGGGAGCACAGATACGCAGTATTTT. The chain is built from TRBV29-1 and TRBJ2-3; 10 bases match TRBD1. CDR3 length: 15 amino acids. V shed 4 bases and J 0 bases; nucleotides not matched to a gene: 4. The V gene's germline CDR1 is SQVTM and CDR2 ANQGSEA.